These 23 T cell receptor beta chains share one sample of origin, sequenced in a study of T cell responses to AZD1222 COVID-19 vaccine (dated by TCRdb to the early 2020s). Libraries were prepared through the immunoSEQ multiplex PCR assay. TCRdb limited this immuneACCESS table to in-frame rearrangements with V and J called. A share of clones is missing; checked studies link under half to unresolved V genes, and the rest is unexplained. Recorded for this sample are tens of thousands of clones; nearly 90% of them occurred a single time. The ten largest clones represent approximately 8.6% of the sample. Per the publication, the time point label means: about 28 days (+/-7) after the second vaccine dose. Sequenced here: peripheral blood, sampled 28 days after the second AZD1222 dose. These receptors all stem from an adult who received the AZD1222 COVID-19 vaccine.

The genes are TRBV2 and TRBJ1-5; D is perhaps TRBD1 (6 bases). The CDR3 is made up of 15 amino acids. V lost 3 bases to trimming and J lost 4 bases, with 13 bases between them. Germline V gives CDR1 SNHLY, CDR2 FYNNEI. CDR3 protein: CASSEVGGRNQPQHF. CDR3 sequence (DNA): TGTGCCAGCAGTGAGGTGGGGGGGCGGAATCAGCCCCAGCATTTT.

This clone was observed a single time. V gene TRBV7-9 combines with J gene TRBJ1-1; D is unresolved. This CDR3 has 14 residues. CDR1 is SEHNR, CDR2 FQNEAQ, per germline (reference sequence). Trimming took 5 bases from V and 1 from J, leaving 11 bases between them. For the CDR3, the DNA is TGTGCCAGCAGCCCACTTTCCCCGAACACTGAAGCTTTCTTT. This sequence encodes CASSPLSPNTEAFF.

The CDR3 nucleotides read TGTGCCAGCTCACCCCGACAGGGGTCCTACAATGAGCAGTTCTTC. Amino acids: CASSPRQGSYNEQFF. V is TRBV18 and J is TRBJ2-1; TRBD1 agrees at 8 bases. The germline gives CDR1 KGHSH, CDR2 LQKENI. The CDR3 is 15 amino acids. V dropped 3 bases and J dropped 1; count of bases not matched to a gene: 2.

V and J are TRBV18 and TRBJ2-7; TRBD1 is a possible D gene (5 bases). Trimming took off 1 base at V and 1 base at J, with 8 bases between the two ends. This CDR3 spans 14 amino acids. Germline CDR1 and CDR2: KGHSH and LQKENI. Here the CDR3 DNA reads TGTGCCAGCTCACCACTCGACAGTTCCTACGAGCAGTACTTC. Translating it yields CASSPLDSSYEQYF.

This clone was recorded once. V is TRBV3-1 (or the pseudogene TRBV3-2) and J is TRBJ2-7, with 10 bases that match TRBD2. The germline gives CDR1 LGHDT, CDR2 YNNKEL (reference sequence). The CDR3 has 15 residues. With 9 bases clipped from V and 2 bases from J, the junction kept 10 bases outside the gene matches. The CDR3 spells CARAGGFPNPYEQYF. The CDR3 bases are TGTGCCAGAGCGGGAGGGTTCCCGAATCCCTACGAGCAGTACTTC.

The V gene is TRBV4-3, the J gene TRBJ2-7; D may correspond to TRBD1 or TRBD2 (5 bases each). The CDR3 spans 16 residues. V gave up 0 bases and J gave up 2 bases, with 14 bases separating them. Germline values: CDR1 LGHNA, CDR2 YSLEER. CDR3: CASSQDRMGPAYEQYF. CDR3 nucleotide sequence: TGCGCCAGCAGCCAAGATCGCATGGGACCAGCCTACGAGCAGTACTTC.

This clone was seen only once. The chain joins TRBV11-2 to TRBJ1-1; a possible D gene is TRBD1 (5 bases). Germline CDR1 and CDR2: SGHAT and FQNNGV. The CDR3 contains 15 residues. With 4 bases removed from V and 3 bases from J, the gap between germline ends came to 15 bases. CDR3 residues: CASSSRQPLDTEAFF. The CDR3 region has the DNA TGTGCCAGCAGCTCAAGACAGCCCCTGGACACTGAAGCTTTCTTT.

CDR3 sequence: CASSYLVPGQGNTIYF. DNA of the CDR3: TGTGCCAGCAGTTACCTCGTCCCGGGACAGGGAAACACCATATATTTT. V usage is TRBV6-6 and J usage is TRBJ1-3; 7 bases are shared with TRBD1. Germline V CDR1 and CDR2: MNHNY, SVGAGI (reference sequence). CDR3 length equals 16 residues. V lost 2 bases, J lost 4 bases, and 8 bases stayed unmatched.

V and J are TRBV5-1 and TRBJ1-1, with D perhaps matching TRBD1 (5 bases). The V and J ends lost 0 bases and 0 bases respectively, with 12 bases between them. The germline gives CDR1 SGHRS, CDR2 YFSETQ. This CDR3 region has 16 residues. The CDR3: CASSLVPTAMNTEAFF. In nucleotides, the CDR3 is TGCGCCAGCAGCTTGGTCCCGACAGCCATGAACACTGAAGCTTTCTTT. The full variable domain, with the rest looked up from reference TRBV5-1 and TRBJ1-1, is KAGVTQTPRYLIKTRGQQVTLSCSPISGHRSVSWYQQTPGQGLQFLFEYFSETQRNKGNFPGRFSGRQFSNSRSEMNVSTLELGDSALYLCASSLVPTAMNTEAFFGQGTRLTVV.

V gene TRBV6-6 combines with J gene TRBJ2-7, with 14 bases matching TRBD2. There are 23 residues in the CDR3. Germline CDR1 and CDR2: MNHNY and SVGAGI (reference sequence). J lost 3 bases, V lost 5 bases, and 27 bases had no gene match. For the CDR3, the DNA is TGTGCCAGCAGTCCCCACAGCGAATTAGGGTCGACTAGCGGGAGGGCGCAGAACTACGAGCAGTACGTC. Amino acid sequence: CASSPHSELGSTSGRAQNYEQYV.

The DNA of the CDR3 is TGTGCCAGCAGCAAAGAGGAAGACAGGGGGCGCTTCTATGGCTACACCTTC. Encoded protein: CASSKEEDRGRFYGYTF. The chain combines TRBV21-1 with TRBJ1-2; the D segment call TRBD1 is taken from the table without a DNA check. TRBV21-1 is a pseudogene segment. CDR3 length equals 17 residues.

This clone was seen just once. The V call is TRBV25-1, the J call TRBJ1-1; D not certain. V lost 8 bases and J lost 2, with 21 bases in between. The CDR3 runs to 16 residues. Germline CDR1 and CDR2: MGHDK and SYGVNS. The CDR3 coding sequence is TGTGCCAGCGGGGAGCGTAGAGGGCGCGGAAACACTGAAGCTTTCTTT. Protein: CASGERRGRGNTEAFF.

This sequence joins TRBV21-1 and TRBJ2-1; whether TRBD2, the table's D call, matches the DNA was not checked. TRBV21-1 is described as a pseudogene. The CDR3 length is 15 residues. CDR3 coding DNA: TGTGCCAGCAGCAAAAGAGTCCCACCAAACCATGAGCAGTTCTTC. This codes for CASSKRVPPNHEQFF.

V and J are TRBV6-1 and TRBJ1-5; D unclear. Germline CDR1 and CDR2: MNHNS and SASEGT. Between the trimmed V and J ends, which lost 1 base and 8 bases, there was a span of 6 bases. This CDR3 is 12 amino acids long. CDR3 residues: CASSEGAKPQHF. The CDR3 region has the DNA TGTGCCAGCAGTGAAGGCGCCAAGCCCCAGCATTTT.

The rearrangement joins TRBV10-2 to TRBJ2-3; D is possibly TRBD2 (7 bases). CDR3 length: 16 amino acids. V was clipped by 10 bases and J by 4 bases, with 24 bases between them. CDR1 WSHSY and CDR2 SAAADI come from the germline V gene. The CDR3, as DNA: TGCGCCACCGAGCAGGGGAGGGACACAAAGTCAGATACGCAGTATTTT. Translated, it gives CATEQGRDTKSDTQYF.

This chain connects TRBV9 to TRBJ1-1, with D perhaps matching TRBD1 (5 bases). There are 14 residues in the CDR3. CDR1 is SGDLS and CDR2 is YYNGEE in the germline V gene. V was shortened by 0 bases and J by 0 bases, with 6 bases between the two germline ends. The CDR3 is CASSVGGMNTEAFF. CDR3 nucleotide sequence: TGTGCCAGCAGCGTAGGGGGCATGAACACTGAAGCTTTCTTT. Variable domain in full (rest from reference TRBV9 and TRBJ1-1): DSGVTQTPKHLITATGQRVTLRCSPRSGDLSVYWYQQSLDQGLQFLIQYYNGEERAKGNILERFSAQQFPDLHSELNLSSLELGDSALYFCASSVGGMNTEAFFGQGTRLTVV.

The chain is built from TRBV10-1 and TRBJ1-3, with 8 nucleotides matching TRBD1. Unmatched junction bases numbered 2, after V lost 4 bases and J lost 0 bases. Germline-derived CDR1 and CDR2 are WNHNN and SYGVQD (reference sequence). The CDR3 contains 15 residues. CDR3 DNA: TGCGCCAGCAGTGGCACAGGGGGCTCTGGAAACACCATATATTTT. Translation gives CASSGTGGSGNTIYF.

The chain uses TRBV6-2 or TRBV6-3 and TRBJ1-2; D call uncertain. CDR1 MNHEY and CDR2 SVGEGT come from the germline V gene. V was cut by 3 bases and J by 0 bases, with 5 bases left in between. There are 13 residues in the CDR3. Here the CDR3 DNA reads TGTGCCAGCAGTTATGGGACTAACTATGGCTACACCTTC. It specifies CASSYGTNYGYTF.

The rearrangement joins TRBV28 to TRBJ2-5; TRBD2 is a possible D gene (6 bases). V shed 10 bases and J shed 5 bases, with 14 bases lying between them. Germline V lookup: CDR1 MDHEN, CDR2 SYDVKM. The CDR3 has 12 amino acids. The CDR3 protein is CATARGRETQYF. CDR3 DNA: TGTGCCACCGCGCGGGGACGGGAGACCCAGTACTTC. Looking up the rest from reference TRBV28 and TRBJ2-5 gives the full variable domain: DVKVTQSSRYLVKRTGEKVFLECVQDMDHENMFWYRQDPGLGLRLIYFSYDVKMKEKGDIPEGYSVSREKKERFSLILESASTNQTSMYLCATARGRETQYFGPGTRLLVL.

V is TRBV29-1 and J is TRBJ1-1; possible D gene TRBD1, 6 bases. This CDR3 is 12 amino acids long. Between the trimmed V and J ends, which lost 6 bases and 7 bases, there was a span of 15 bases. The germline V gene has CDR1 SQVTM and CDR2 ANQGSEA. CDR3 amino acids: CSVARGAYEAFF. The DNA of the CDR3 is TGCAGCGTCGCCAGGGGAGCCTATGAAGCTTTCTTT.

In DNA form, the CDR3 reads TGTGCCAGCAGCTTGGCTCCCCAGGCCGGTCCTAACTATGGCTACACCTTC. This translates into CASSLAPQAGPNYGYTF. The chain links TRBV5-4 to TRBJ1-2; no definite D call. With 0 bases removed from V and 0 bases from J, the gap between germline ends came to 15 bases. CDR1 is SGHNT, CDR2 YYREEE, per germline (reference sequence). The CDR3 has 17 amino acids. The variable domain in full, completed from reference TRBV5-4 and TRBJ1-2, reads ETGVTQSPTHLIKTRGQQVTLRCSSQSGHNTVSWYQQALGQGPQFIFQYYREEENGRGNFPPRFSGLQFPNYSSELNVNALELDDSALYLCASSLAPQAGPNYGYTFGSGTRLTVV.

This clone was seen more than once but under ten times. This sequence joins TRBV7-2 and TRBJ2-6; possibly TRBD1 for D (5 bases). The V end was cut by 8 bases, the J end by 1 base, with 12 bases between. Germline V lookup: CDR1 SGHTA, CDR2 FQGNSA. CDR3 size: 15 residues. The CDR3 DNA is TGTGCCAGCGCAGGGCAGGCATCTGGGGCCAACGTCCTGACTTTC. Its translation is CASAGQASGANVLTF.

The chain combines TRBV18 with TRBJ1-1; TRBD1 aligns across 11 bases. The CDR3 sequence is 15 residues long. Looked up from germline, CDR1 is KGHSH and CDR2 is LQKENI. The junction had 2 bases not matched to a gene; V was cut back by 4 bases and J by 1 base. In DNA, the CDR3 is TGTGCCAGCTCACAGGACAGGGGGCGGAACACTGAAGCTTTCTTT. This encodes CASSQDRGRNTEAFF.